The T cell receptor (beta chain) under discussion was sequenced for a study of blood T cell repertoires in COVID-19. Only in-frame clones appear in the TCRdb table, and some are missing; sequencing was by immunoSEQ multiplex PCR. Of around 430,000 clones listed, approximately 89% are singletons. The CDR3 is 16 amino acids. The germline V gene encodes CDR1 MGHRA and CDR2 YSYEKL. The trim removed 3 bases at V and 8 bases at J, leaving 7 bases unmatched. The material sequenced was peripheral blood. The TCR was taken from a woman between 45 and 60 years old with COVID-19, enrolled during active disease. This rearrangement joins TRBV4-1 to TRBJ2-3; the match to TRBD2 covers 14 bases. Here the CDR3 DNA reads TGCGCCAGCAGCCACCCGACTAGCGGGGGGGCGGGTACGCAGTATTTT. It yields the protein CASSHPTSGGAGTQYF.